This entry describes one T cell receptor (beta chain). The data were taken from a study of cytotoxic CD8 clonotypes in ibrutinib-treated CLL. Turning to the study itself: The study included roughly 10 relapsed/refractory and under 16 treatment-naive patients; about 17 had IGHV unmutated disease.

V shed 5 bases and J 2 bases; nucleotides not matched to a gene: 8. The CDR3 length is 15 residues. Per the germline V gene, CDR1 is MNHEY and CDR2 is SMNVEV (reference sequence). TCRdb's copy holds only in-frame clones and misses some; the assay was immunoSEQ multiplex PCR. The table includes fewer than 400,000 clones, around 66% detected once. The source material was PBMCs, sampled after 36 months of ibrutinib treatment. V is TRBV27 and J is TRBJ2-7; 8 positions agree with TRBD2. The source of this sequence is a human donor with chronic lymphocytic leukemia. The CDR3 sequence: CASSKGLAATYEQYF. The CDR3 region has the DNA TGTGCCAGCAGTAAAGGACTAGCAGCCACCTACGAGCAGTACTTC.